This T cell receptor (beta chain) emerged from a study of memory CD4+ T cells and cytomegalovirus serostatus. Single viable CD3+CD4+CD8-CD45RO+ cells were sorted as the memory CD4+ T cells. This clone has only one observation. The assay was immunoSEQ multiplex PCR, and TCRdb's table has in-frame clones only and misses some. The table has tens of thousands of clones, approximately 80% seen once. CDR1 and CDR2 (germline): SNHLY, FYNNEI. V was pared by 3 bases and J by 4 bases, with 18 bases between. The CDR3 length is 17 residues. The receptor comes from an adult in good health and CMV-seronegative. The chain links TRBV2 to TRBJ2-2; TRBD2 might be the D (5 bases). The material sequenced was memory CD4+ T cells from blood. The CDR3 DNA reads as TGTGCCAGCAGTGAGGGTTCGGGCCACGAGGGCACCGGGGAGCTGTTTTTT. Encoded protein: CASSEGSGHEGTGELFF.